Listed here are 10 T cell receptor beta chains from one sample, sequenced in a study of PD-1 blockade in classical Hodgkin lymphoma. The data were produced by immunoSEQ multiplex PCR, yet TCRdb's version contains in-frame clones alone and is incomplete. The sample shows 57,000 or so clones, approximately 90% of them seen only once. Autologous stem cell transplantation was followed by relapse in every patient, and brentuximab vedotin exposure varied. Specimen: peripheral blood mononuclear cells (PBMCs), collected at baseline. The origin of the receptors is a human donor with classical Hodgkin lymphoma.

The J gene is TRBJ1-5, the V gene TRBV6-1, with 7 bases fitting TRBD1. With V trimmed by 8 bases and J by 4 bases, 8 bases remained unmatched. CDR1 is MNHNS and CDR2 is SASEGT in the germline V gene. The CDR3 sequence is 14 residues long. Here the CDR3 reads CASGQAGGNQPQHF. The CDR3, as DNA: TGTGCCAGCGGACAGGCAGGAGGGAATCAGCCCCAGCATTTT.

Only one count was recorded for this clone. The chain is built from TRBV7-3 and TRBJ1-1; D ambiguous. This CDR3 is built from 13 residues. V lost 7 bases to trimming and J lost 1 base, with 10 bases between them. The germline V gene encodes CDR1 SGHTA and CDR2 FQGTGA. CDR3: CASKTDPNTEAFF. In DNA form, the CDR3 reads TGTGCCAGCAAGACGGACCCGAACACTGAAGCTTTCTTT. Looking up the rest from reference TRBV7-3 and TRBJ1-1 gives the full variable domain: GAGVSQTPSNKVTEKGKYVELRCDPISGHTALYWYRQSLGQGPEFLIYFQGTGAADDSGLPNDRFFAVRPEGSVSTLKIQRTERGDSAVYLCASKTDPNTEAFFGQGTRLTVV.

This clone was recorded only once. The chain uses TRBV9 and TRBJ1-2; TRBD1 is a possible D gene (6 bases). Trimming cost V 3 bases and J 12 bases, with 12 bases left between them. Germline-derived CDR1 and CDR2 are SGDLS and YYNGEE. The CDR3 has 11 amino acids. In nucleotides, the CDR3 is TGTGCCAGCAGCGGGGGGGGCATTGACACCTTC. Residues: CASSGGGIDTF.

The V call is TRBV6-1, the J call TRBJ1-5; D gene uncertain. Deletions cut 9 bases from V and 5 bases from J, with 14 bases between. Germline lookup yields CDR1 MNHNS and CDR2 SASEGT. The CDR3 is 13 residues long. This CDR3 is CASSWGEDQPQHF. Written as DNA, the CDR3 is TGTGCCAGTTCTTGGGGTGAGGATCAGCCCCAGCATTTT.

V and J are TRBV19 and TRBJ2-7, with no clear D. Trimming pared 3 bases from V and 2 bases from J, leaving 11 bases between. Germline-derived CDR1 and CDR2 are LNHDA and SQIVND (reference sequence). The CDR3 spans 14 residues. In DNA form, the CDR3 reads TGTGCCAGTAGTATCGCCATGGAACCCTACGAGCAGTACTTC. As protein: CASSIAMEPYEQYF.

Only one count was recorded for this clone. V and J are TRBV11-2 and TRBJ2-5; no reliable D call. This CDR3 contains 13 residues. CDR1 and CDR2 from the germline V gene are SGHAT and FQNNGV. The V gene lost 3 bases and the J gene lost 5 bases, with 10 bases spanning the gap. This chain's CDR3 is CASSFGWTETQYF. The CDR3 bases are TGTGCCAGCAGCTTTGGCTGGACGGAGACCCAGTACTTC.

The CDR3 sequence: CASSLKASGVATEAFF. CDR3 in DNA: TGTGCCAGCAGCTTGAAGGCGTCAGGGGTGGCCACTGAAGCTTTCTTT. The chain carries TRBV5-4 and TRBJ1-1, with a tentative D call TRBD1 (6 bases). The CDR3 totals 16 residues. Trimming took off 1 base at V and 4 bases at J, with 17 bases between the two ends. Germline V gives CDR1 SGHNT, CDR2 YYREEE (reference sequence).

V gene TRBV6-5 combines with J gene TRBJ1-5, with D unresolved. The CDR3 covers 14 residues. The germline V gene encodes CDR1 MNHEY and CDR2 SVGAGI. Deletions cut 5 bases from V and 3 bases from J, with 11 bases between. CDR3 loop: CASSRGRTNQPQHF. The CDR3, as DNA: TGTGCCAGCAGTCGAGGACGGACCAATCAGCCCCAGCATTTT.

J is TRBJ2-1 and V is TRBV13; the match to TRBD1 covers 9 bases. The V and J ends lost 1 base and 7 bases, in that order; junction bases with no gene match: 8. Germline V gene sequence: CDR1 PRHDT, CDR2 FYEKMQ (reference sequence). The CDR3 contains 16 residues. DNA for the CDR3: TGTGCCAGCAGCTTAGAGGGACAGGGATTTTGGAATGAGCAGTTCTTC. It translates to CASSLEGQGFWNEQFF.

J is TRBJ1-5 and V is TRBV19; 10 bases align to TRBD1. The CDR3 consists of 16 residues. Germline V gene sequence: CDR1 LNHDA, CDR2 SQIVND (reference sequence). J was trimmed by 6 bases and V by 0 bases; bases with no gene match: 5. The CDR3 coding sequence is TGTGCCAGTAGTATAGAGGGACAGGGGAGTGGTCAGCCCCAGCATTTT. It encodes CASSIEGQGSGQPQHF.